Below are 15 T cell receptor beta chains sequenced from a single sample in a study of OX40 agonist ivuxolimab in advanced cancers. Data came from immunoSEQ multiplex PCR; TCRdb stores just in-frame clones and leaves some out. The repertoire holds approximately 94,000 clones, around four fifths seen once, with approximately 1.2% in the top ten. Sequenced here: CD4+ or CD8+ T cells sorted from blood, sampled in a trial of the OX40 agonist ivuxolimab. The receptors stem from an adult with an advanced solid tumor such as melanoma, head and neck, liver or kidney cancer.

Points on this clone: At one end the junction does not follow the germline gene, possibly because of a read error. The V call is TRBV5-6, the J call TRBJ1-4; TRBD1 matches at 8 bases. Germline V lookup: CDR1 SGHDT, CDR2 YYEEEE. The CDR3 totals 18 residues. CDR3 residues: CASSSVGQGGAIREKLLF. DNA of the CDR3: TGTGCCAGCAGCTCCGTTGGACAGGGAGGAGCGATACGTGAAAAACTGCTTTTT.

This clone has more than one count but fewer than ten. Other DNA sequences in the same sample also yield this CDR3. V usage is TRBV15 and J usage is TRBJ2-5; TRBD1 matches at 10 bases. V dropped 3 bases and J dropped 2; count of bases not matched to a gene: 0. This CDR3 has 14 residues. Per germline, CDR1 LNHNV and CDR2 YYDKDF (reference sequence). The CDR3 nucleotides read TGTGCCACCAGCAGGGACAGGGGGCAAGAGACCCAGTACTTC. Amino acids: CATSRDRGQETQYF.

This sequence joins TRBV2 and TRBJ2-7; 7 nucleotides agree with TRBD2. Germline assignment: CDR1 SNHLY and CDR2 FYNNEI. The ends lost 3 bases at V and 2 bases at J; junction bases unmatched: 7. The CDR3 is 15 residues long. CDR3 sequence reads: CASSERGGIPYEQYF. CDR3 in DNA: TGTGCCAGCAGTGAGAGGGGAGGGATCCCCTACGAGCAGTACTTC.

The chain couples TRBV6-1 to TRBJ2-2; D may match TRBD1 or TRBD2 (5 bases each). CDR1 and CDR2 from the germline V gene are MNHNS and SASEGT. Trimming removed 8 bases from V and 3 bases from J, with 13 bases in between. The CDR3 is made up of 14 amino acids. CDR3 sequence (DNA): TGTGCCAGCCCGGGGCGACAAGACACCGGGGAGCTGTTTTTT. This encodes CASPGRQDTGELFF.

This clone was counted a few times. The chain uses TRBV18 and TRBJ2-7; perhaps TRBD1 as D (6 bases). Looked up from germline, CDR1 is KGHSH and CDR2 is LQKENI. The CDR3 runs 14 residues. V was shortened by 3 bases and J by 4 bases, with 13 bases between the two germline ends. CDR3 residues: CASSPPGEFYEQYV. The CDR3 bases are TGTGCCAGCTCACCCCCAGGGGAGTTTTACGAGCAGTACGTC.

CDR3 DNA: TGTGCCACCGTTAGGGAGGCCGGCCTCTCCTACGAGCAGTACTTC. Residues: CATVREAGLSYEQYF. V usage is TRBV6-5 and J usage is TRBJ2-7, with a weak D call TRBD2 (6 bases). Germline values: CDR1 MNHEY, CDR2 SVGAGI. The CDR3 is 15 residues long. V gave up 10 bases and J gave up 0 bases, with 19 bases separating them.

This chain joins TRBV6-4 and TRBJ2-2, with TRBD1 matching 7 bases. Trimming at V came to 5 bases and at J to 4 bases, leaving 4 bases not matched to a gene. CDR1 is MRHNA, CDR2 SNTAGT, per germline. The CDR3 has 14 amino acids. CDR3 residues: CASSPQGVTGELFF. In DNA, the CDR3 is TGTGCCAGCAGTCCTCAGGGGGTCACCGGGGAGCTGTTTTTT.

The chain joins TRBV15 to TRBJ1-3; D unresolved. CDR1 is LNHNV and CDR2 is YYDKDF in the germline V gene (reference sequence). Trimming pared 1 base from V and 1 base from J, leaving 11 bases between. The CDR3 runs 16 residues. In DNA, the CDR3 is TGTGCCACCAGCAGAGTAGCGGGGAAGTCTGGAAACACCATATATTTT. Translation: CATSRVAGKSGNTIYF.

The chain combines TRBV5-4 with TRBJ1-1; no firm D call. This CDR3 has 15 residues. V lost 1 base and J lost 6, with 16 bases in between. CDR1 SGHNT and CDR2 YYREEE come from the germline V gene (reference sequence). The CDR3 region has the DNA TGTGCCAGCAGCTTGATGAACAGTAAGTCCGCTGAAGCTTTCTTT. Its protein is CASSLMNSKSAEAFF. Full variable domain (rest looked up from reference TRBV5-4 and TRBJ1-1): ETGVTQSPTHLIKTRGQQVTLRCSSQSGHNTVSWYQQALGQGPQFIFQYYREEENGRGNFPPRFSGLQFPNYSSELNVNALELDDSALYLCASSLMNSKSAEAFFGQGTRLTVV.

This clone was counted a single time. The rearrangement links TRBV5-1 to TRBJ2-3; unclear D gene. Trimming removed 1 base at V and 0 bases at J, with 9 bases between. This CDR3 spans 15 amino acids. CDR1 is SGHRS, CDR2 YFSETQ, per germline. CDR3 nucleotide sequence: TGCGCCAGCAGCTTGTCGGCAGCTAGCACAGATACGCAGTATTTT. Amino acids: CASSLSAASTDTQYF.

This clone was observed once. The chain carries TRBV4-3 and TRBJ1-3; no clear D. The CDR3 length is 16 residues. Deletions cut 4 bases from V and 2 bases from J, with 15 bases between. Per the germline V gene, CDR1 is LGHNA and CDR2 is YSLEER. The chain's CDR3 is CASSRGHSWAGNTIYF. CDR3 coding DNA: TGCGCCAGCAGCCGCGGCCACTCCTGGGCTGGAAACACCATATATTTT.

This sequence joins TRBV2 and TRBJ2-7; TRBD1 is a possible D gene (5 bases). CDR3 size: 15 residues. The V and J ends lost 6 bases and 3 bases respectively, with 18 bases between them. Germline CDR1 SNHLY, CDR2 FYNNEI. CDR3 amino acids: CASRKGLRGDYEQYV. The CDR3 DNA sequence: TGTGCCAGCAGAAAGGGCCTAAGGGGCGACTACGAGCAGTACGTC.

V gene TRBV6-5 combines with J gene TRBJ2-4, with unresolved D. V lost 2 bases and J 0 bases, leaving 8 bases between the germline ends. Per germline, CDR1 MNHEY and CDR2 SVGAGI. CDR3 length equals 15 residues. CDR3 in DNA: TGTGCCAGCAGTTACGGGGTTCTAGCCAAAAACATTCAGTACTTC. Protein sequence: CASSYGVLAKNIQYF.

A remark on this clone: Germline is not matched at one junction end, which may reflect a read error. V gene TRBV7-9 combines with J gene TRBJ1-1, with 7 positions matching TRBD1. Germline V gene sequence: CDR1 SEHNR, CDR2 FQNEAQ (reference sequence). The CDR3 consists of 17 residues. The CDR3 sequence is CASSLVGDRELNTEAFF. In nucleotides, the CDR3 is TGTGCCAGCAGTTTAGTAGGGGACAGAGAATTGAACACTGAAGCTTTCTTT.

This chain links TRBV4-2 with TRBJ2-3, with 9 bases fitting TRBD2. The CDR3 sequence is 19 residues long. Looked up from germline, CDR1 is LGHNA and CDR2 is YNFKEQ. With 0 bases clipped from V and 2 bases from J, the junction kept 12 bases outside the gene matches. CDR3 in amino acids: CASSQDNPQSGGPTDTQYF. The CDR3, as DNA: TGTGCCAGCAGCCAAGATAATCCCCAGAGCGGGGGGCCCACAGATACGCAGTATTTT.